Reported below is one T cell receptor beta chain. This receptor's antigen is unknown. Base qualities are missing; no much larger clone stands one base away. The entry originates in a study of cytomegalovirus exposure and HLA in healthy donors listed by TCRdb under 2017. Regarding the research as a whole: According to a later analysis, the roughly 130 validation repertoires were produced on the same platform as the approximately 620 repertoires of the first cohort. The study aimed to test whether cataloging public T cell receptors could reveal signatures of past pathogen exposure. In addition to the first cohort of 666 subjects, a separate validation cohort of approximately 130 different subjects was used. To predict cytomegalovirus infection status, the study combined high-throughput TCR immunosequencing, statistical association of individual TCRs with disease status, and machine learning. Beyond this particular receptor, the publication reports: In the study, some 160 TCR beta chains were listed as associated with cytomegalovirus. Subsequent analysis determined that TCRs grouped into clusters in the first cohort also showed a tendency toward co-occurrence across the approximately 120 validation repertoires, and approximately 94% of cluster scores exceeded 0. Across donors, most TCR sequences were observed very rarely, whereas some public TCRs were present in many individuals. Cytomegalovirus status was reported to be diagnosed by the classifier with high specificity and sensitivity in both the original and validation cohorts. In vitro tests confirmed that a few of the cytomegalovirus-associated TCR beta chains recognize cytomegalovirus antigens. The validation cohort had no HLA typing available for a later analysis, so co-occurrence within that cohort was assessed over all 120 or so repertoires. The authors suggested that the approach could potentially be generalized to other disease states and immunological phenotypes.

The donors belonged to the validation cohort of approximately 130 subjects, which was separate from the approximately 660-subject first cohort. The receptor library was made with the immunoSEQ multiplex PCR assay. On the authors' methods: A statistical classification framework was built to diagnose cytomegalovirus status from the catalog of TCR beta chain sequences. TCRdb re-hosts the immuneACCESS table, in-frame sequences only. Its copies lack some clones; in the studies checked, an unresolved V gene accounts for under half of them, and the cause for the rest is not known. Clone size and V and J calls were adopted from that table, with D and trimming inferred from the DNA. The table for this sample lists about 130,000 clones; more than 70% of them were counted only once. The ten largest clonotypes hold roughly 1.4% of the sample. From cysteine to phenylalanine, the CDR3 is 14 amino acids long. Only CDR3 DNA remains: 42 bases, in frame from the first base. Relative to germline, V is 3 bases shorter and J is 1 base shorter, with 10 bases between their ends. Via the germline V gene, CDR1 is SGHAT and CDR2 FQNNGV.

The receptor was isolated from a man aged 25 to 45 in good health and CMV-seronegative. Sequencing used PBMCs. The chain is assembled from TRBV11-2 and TRBJ2-7; a weak D assignment points to TRBD2 (6 bases agree). The nucleotide sequence is TGTGCCAGCAGCTTCTCCGGGACTTCCTACGAGCAGTACTTC. Its amino acids are CASSFSGTSYEQYF. Extended through the reference TRBV11-2 and TRBJ2-7 proteins, this CDR3 yields the full variable domain: EAGVAQSPRYKIIEKRQSVAFWCNPISGHATLYWYQQILGQGPKLLIQFQNNGVVDDSQLPKDRFSAERLKGVDSTLKIQPAKLEDSAVYLCASSFSGTSYEQYFGPGTRLTVT.